The T cell receptor (beta chain) under discussion was sequenced for a study of CD8+ T cells in alopecia areata. As the sequencing template, cDNA was produced by extracting RNA and reverse transcribing it. Generated by immunoSEQ multiplex PCR, the TCRdb table keeps only in-frame clones and is missing some. In the table there are 95,000 to 100,000 clones, around 60% of which are singletons. Stated treatment: oral pan-JAK inhibitor, 5-10 mg twice daily. V was clipped by 5 bases and J by 7 bases, with 9 bases between them. Looked up from germline, CDR1 is SEHNR and CDR2 is FQNEAQ (reference sequence). The CDR3 has 13 residues.

The sequence was collected from a human donor with alopecia areata. Material: CD8+ T cells sorted from blood, obtained at approximately week 60, from a patient treated with tofacitinib. V usage is TRBV7-9 and J usage is TRBJ1-6, with D perhaps matching TRBD1 (6 bases). CDR3 sequence: CASSPTGNSPLHF. CDR3 DNA sequence: TGTGCCAGCAGCCCGACAGGAAATTCACCCCTCCACTTT.